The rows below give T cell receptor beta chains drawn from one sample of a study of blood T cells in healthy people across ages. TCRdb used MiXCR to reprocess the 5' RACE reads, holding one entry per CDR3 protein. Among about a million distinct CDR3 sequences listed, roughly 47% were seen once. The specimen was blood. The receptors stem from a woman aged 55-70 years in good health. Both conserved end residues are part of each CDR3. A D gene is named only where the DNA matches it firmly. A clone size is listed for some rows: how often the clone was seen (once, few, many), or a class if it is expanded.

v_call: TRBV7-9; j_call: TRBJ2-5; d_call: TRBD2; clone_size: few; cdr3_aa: CASSPEREGIRRETQYF; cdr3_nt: TGTGCCAGCAGCCCAGAGAGGGAGGGGATTCGCAGAGAGACCCAGTACTTC
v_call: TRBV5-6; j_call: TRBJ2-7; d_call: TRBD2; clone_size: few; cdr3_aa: CASGLGRGYEQYF; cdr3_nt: TGTGCCAGCGGGTTAGGGAGGGGATACGAGCAGTACTTC
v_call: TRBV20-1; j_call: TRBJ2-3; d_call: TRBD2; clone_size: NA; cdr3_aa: CSARTPTSGSPDTQYF; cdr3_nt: TGCAGTGCTCGCACCCCTACTAGCGGGAGCCCAGATACGCAGTATTTT
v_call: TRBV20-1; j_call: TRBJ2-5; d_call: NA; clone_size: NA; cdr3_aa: CSAEGIVEETQYF; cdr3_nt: TGCAGTGCAGAAGGGATTGTTGAAGAGACCCAGTACTTC
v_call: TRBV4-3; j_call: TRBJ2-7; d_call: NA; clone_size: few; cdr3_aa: CASSQEPLSYEQYF; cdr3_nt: TGCGCCAGCAGCCAAGAACCACTCTCCTACGAGCAGTACTTC
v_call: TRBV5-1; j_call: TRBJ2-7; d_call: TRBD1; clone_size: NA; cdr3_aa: CASSLFRGSSYEQYF; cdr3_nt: TGCGCCAGCAGCTTATTCAGGGGGAGCTCCTACGAGCAGTACTTC
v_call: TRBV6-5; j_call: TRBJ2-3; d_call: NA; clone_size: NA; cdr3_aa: CASKKLGRSSTDTQYF; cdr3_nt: TGTGCCAGCAAGAAACTAGGAAGGAGTAGCACAGATACGCAGTATTTT
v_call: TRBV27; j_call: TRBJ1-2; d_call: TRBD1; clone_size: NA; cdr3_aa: CASSPGTGYRYGYTF; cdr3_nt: TGTGCCAGCAGTCCCGGGACAGGGTACCGCTATGGCTACACCTTC
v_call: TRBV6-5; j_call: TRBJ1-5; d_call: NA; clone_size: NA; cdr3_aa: CASSSSPYSNQPQHF; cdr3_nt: TGTGCCAGCAGTTCCTCGCCATATAGCAATCAGCCCCAGCATTTT
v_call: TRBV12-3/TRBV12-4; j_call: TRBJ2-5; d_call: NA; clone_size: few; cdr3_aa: CASSLARGEEETQYF; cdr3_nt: TGTGCCAGCAGTTTAGCGCGCGGGGAGGAAGAGACCCAGTACTTC
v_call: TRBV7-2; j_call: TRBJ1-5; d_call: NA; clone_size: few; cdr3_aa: CASSLVPANQPQHF; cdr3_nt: TGTGCCAGCAGCCTAGTTCCAGCAAATCAGCCCCAGCATTTT
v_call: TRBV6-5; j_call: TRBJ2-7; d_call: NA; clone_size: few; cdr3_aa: CASSYSPTDYEQYF; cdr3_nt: TGTGCCAGCAGTTACTCGCCTACAGACTACGAGCAGTACTTC
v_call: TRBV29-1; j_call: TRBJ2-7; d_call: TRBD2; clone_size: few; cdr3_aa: CSVQTSGRGYEQYF; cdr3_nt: TGCAGCGTCCAAACTAGCGGGAGAGGCTACGAGCAGTACTTC
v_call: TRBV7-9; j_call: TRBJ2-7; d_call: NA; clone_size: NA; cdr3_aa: CASSQPTVGEQYF; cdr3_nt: TGTGCCAGCAGCCAGCCTACAGTGGGCGAGCAGTACTTC
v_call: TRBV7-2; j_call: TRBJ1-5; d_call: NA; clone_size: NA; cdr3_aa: CASSVTGALFNQPQHF; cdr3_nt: TGTGCCAGCAGCGTCACTGGGGCCCTTTTCAATCAGCCCCAGCATTTT
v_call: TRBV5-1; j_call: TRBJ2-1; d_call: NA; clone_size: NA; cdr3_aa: CASSLVQGGSNEQFF; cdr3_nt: TGCGCCAGCAGCTTGGTGCAGGGCGGTAGCAATGAGCAGTTCTTC
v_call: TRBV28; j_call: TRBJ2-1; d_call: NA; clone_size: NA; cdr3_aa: CASSDGGGGEQFF; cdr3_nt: TGTGCCAGCAGTGATGGGGGCGGGGGTGAGCAGTTCTTC
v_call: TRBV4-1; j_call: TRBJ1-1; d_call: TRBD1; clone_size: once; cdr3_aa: CASRPTGGPMNTEAFF; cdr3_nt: TGCGCCAGCAGGCCCACAGGGGGTCCCATGAACACTGAAGCTTTCTTT
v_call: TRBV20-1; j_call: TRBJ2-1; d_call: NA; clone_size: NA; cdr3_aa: CSASTREDVQYEQFF; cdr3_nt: TGCAGTGCTAGCACGAGGGAGGATGTACAATATGAGCAGTTCTTC
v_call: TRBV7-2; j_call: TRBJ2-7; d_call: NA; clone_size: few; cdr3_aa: CASSLTQSTYEQYF; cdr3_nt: TGTGCCAGCAGCTTAACGCAGTCTACCTACGAGCAGTACTTC
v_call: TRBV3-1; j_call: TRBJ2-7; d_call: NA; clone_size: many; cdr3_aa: CASSQVGGYEQYF; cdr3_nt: TGTGCCAGCAGCCAAGTGGGTGGCTACGAGCAGTACTTC